This T cell receptor beta chain originates from a study of graft-versus-host responses after intestinal transplantation. Study information: Recipients were given multivisceral, liver-intestinal, or isolated intestinal transplants. Anti-thymocyte globulin induction was given to all recipients, followed by tacrolimus and steroids for roughly 3 years. Findings and caveats of the study: Circulating GvH clones peaking coincided with falling HvG clones soon after transplant. The authors found GvH clones in recipient marrow, some appearing first in ileum or blood.

Points on this clone: Its antigen is currently unknown.

The trim removed 6 bases at V and 4 bases at J, leaving 4 bases unmatched. The CDR3 is made up of 13 amino acids. The germline V gene has CDR1 MNHNS and CDR2 SASEGT. Using immunoSEQ multiplex PCR, the repertoire was profiled, and TCRdb retains in-frame clones only, with some absent. Among over 45,000 clones listed, about 90% were seen once. This sample comprised unstimulated CD4+ T cells sorted from spleen or lymph node cells, obtained before transplant. This TCR derives from a human donor who was the organ donor for an intestinal transplant. The chain carries TRBV6-1 and TRBJ1-2, with 8 nucleotides matching TRBD1. CDR3 protein: CASRGDRTYGYTF. In DNA, the CDR3 is TGTGCCAGCAGGGGGGACAGGACCTATGGCTACACCTTC.